Sequencing of this T cell receptor (beta chain) was carried out in a study of cytomegalovirus exposure and HLA in healthy donors. This clone was observed a handful of times. The CDR3 runs 15 residues. Trimming took off 5 bases at V and 5 bases at J, with 19 bases between the two ends. The germline CDR1 and CDR2 sequences are ENHRY and SYGVKD. The PCR used 60 Vbeta and 13 Jbeta primers. Generated by immunoSEQ multiplex PCR, the TCRdb table keeps only in-frame clones and is missing some. The repertoire consists of 110,000 to 150,000 clones, with approximately 70% occurring once and the leading ten covering under 2.5%.

This receptor was identified in a woman aged 60-75 years in good health and CMV-seropositive. This chain joins TRBV10-3 and TRBJ2-7; TRBD1 might be the D (6 bases). Material: PBMCs. The CDR3 sequence is CAISSGTSFRHEQYF. The CDR3 region has the DNA TGTGCCATCAGTTCCGGGACAAGTTTTCGACACGAGCAGTACTTC.